These T cell receptor beta chains were read from a single sample in a study of blood T cell repertoires in COVID-19. Profiling relied on immunoSEQ multiplex PCR, and the TCRdb table lists in-frame clones only, not all of them. The sample records around 90,000 clones, around 92% being singletons. Material: peripheral blood. These receptors were taken from a woman aged 60 to 75 with active COVID-19. The CDR3 runs from the conserved cysteine through the conserved F or W. The D gene is left open where the match is weak. A clone size is listed for some rows: how often the clone was seen (once, few, many), or a class if it is expanded.

J,D,V,size,DNA,CDR3
TRBJ2-4,TRBD1,TRBV18,NA,TGTGCCAGCTCACCAGGACAGGGTAACATTCAGTACTTC,CASSPGQGNIQYF
TRBJ1-2,TRBD1,TRBV6-5,NA,TGTGCCAGCAGGTTAACAGGGGTTAAAGATGGCTACACCTTC,CASRLTGVKDGYTF
TRBJ2-7,NA,TRBV2,NA,TGTGCCAGCAGTCGCCGACGGGGCTACGAGCAGTACTTC,CASSRRRGYEQYF
TRBJ2-6,NA,TRBV6-2/TRBV6-3,NA,TGTGCCAGCAGTTTCGACAGGACGGACTCTGGGGCCAACGTCCTGACTTTC,CASSFDRTDSGANVLTF
TRBJ2-1,TRBD2,TRBV5-4,NA,TGTGCCAGCAGCTTCAGATTAGCGGGCTCCTACAATGAGCAGTTCTTC,CASSFRLAGSYNEQFF
TRBJ1-5,TRBD1,TRBV2,once,TGTGCCAGCAGTGGAGGACAGGGACTTTATAGCAATCAGCCCCAGCATTTT,CASSGGQGLYSNQPQHF
TRBJ1-6,TRBD1,TRBV27,NA,TGTGCCAGCAGTATGGCGGACAGGGGGACCTATAATTCACCCCTCCACTTT,CASSMADRGTYNSPLHF
TRBJ1-4,NA,TRBV12-3/TRBV12-4,NA,TGTGCCAGCAGTCCCGGCGGTGAAAAACTGTTTTTT,CASSPGGEKLFF
TRBJ2-1,TRBD1,TRBV19,NA,TGTGCCAGTAGTCCAAACAGGGGGCGCGATGAGCAGTTCTTC,CASSPNRGRDEQFF
TRBJ1-5,NA,TRBV15,NA,TGTGCCACCAGCAGACAGAGCAATCAGCCCCAGCATTTT,CATSRQSNQPQHF
TRBJ2-2,NA,TRBV3-1/TRBV3-2,NA,TGTGCCAGCAGCCGAGGCGCGAACACCGGGGAGCTGTTTTTT,CASSRGANTGELFF
TRBJ1-2,TRBD1,TRBV19,NA,TGTGCCAGTCGGGACAGGGCCAACTATGGCTACACCTTC,CASRDRANYGYTF
TRBJ1-6,NA,TRBV2,once,TGTGCCAGCAGGTGGCAGGGCGCCTCCTATAATTCACCCCTCCACTTT,CASRWQGASYNSPLHF